A single sample is the source of the 16 T cell receptor beta chains below, sequenced in a study of CXCR3-negative and CXCR3-positive naive CD8 T cells. UMI-labeled 5' RACE yielded the TRB cDNA libraries. For each CDR3 protein, TCRdb gives one entry from its re-call of the 5' RACE reads, without DNA. This listing includes tens of thousands of distinct CDR3 sequences. Sequenced input: naive CXCR3- CD8+ T cells from blood. Noted subset: CD45RO-CCR7+CD27+CD95- naive CD8+ T cells lacking CXCR3 (TNR3-). These receptors all come from a human donor in good health. Some clones in this sample may be carry-over from other donors' samples.

The rearrangement links TRBV25-1 to TRBJ2-7; the D gene TCRdb calls, TRBD1, cannot be checked with no DNA. The germline gives CDR1 MGHDK, CDR2 SYGVNS. The CDR3 is made up of 13 amino acids. The CDR3 loop is CASSADRAYEQYF.

This chain links TRBV20-1 with TRBJ2-1; TCRdb's assignment of TRBD2 cannot be checked, as there is no DNA. Germline V lookup: CDR1 DFQATT, CDR2 SNEGSKA (reference sequence). This CDR3 spans 11 amino acids. CDR3 in amino acids: CSAREEDEQFF.

CDR3 loop: CASRRERGYQETQYF. The chain joins TRBV6-2 or TRBV6-3 to TRBJ2-5; the TCRdb call, TRBD2, lacks DNA for checking. The CDR3 sequence is 15 residues long. Germline V gene lookup returns CDR1 MNHEY and CDR2 SVGEGT.

The chain employs TRBV12-3 or TRBV12-4 and TRBJ2-3; the D call from TCRdb, TRBD1, cannot be confirmed without DNA. The CDR3 sequence is 13 residues long. CDR3 sequence: CAIRDTSTDTQYF.

The rearrangement joins TRBV15 to TRBJ2-2; no DNA is available, so the TRBD1 call from TCRdb remains unchecked. CDR1 and CDR2 (germline): LNHNV, YYDKDF (reference sequence). This CDR3 contains 17 residues. The chain's CDR3 is CATSRDLRQVNTGELFF.

The chain carries TRBV4-1 and TRBJ1-2; without DNA, the TCRdb call of TRBD1 cannot be checked. Germline CDR1 reads MGHRA; CDR2 reads YSYEKL. The CDR3 extends over 13 amino acids. The CDR3 spells CASSPRTGNGYTF.

The CDR3: CASSLYRGTEAFF. The chain employs TRBV28 and TRBJ1-1. The CDR3 runs 13 residues. Germline CDR1 MDHEN, CDR2 SYDVKM.

The chain has TRBV19 and TRBJ1-6; TCRdb's D gene call, TRBD1, goes unchecked for lack of DNA. Germline V gene sequence: CDR1 LNHDA, CDR2 SQIVND (reference sequence). This CDR3 has 14 residues. Here the CDR3 reads CASVRQPNNSPLHF. The full variable domain, with the rest looked up from reference TRBV19 and TRBJ1-6, is DGGITQSPKYLFRKEGQNVTLSCEQNLNHDAMYWYRQDPGQGLRLIYYSQIVNDFQKGDIAEGYSVSREKKESFPLTVTSAQKNPTAFYLCASVRQPNNSPLHFGNGTRLTVT.

V and J are TRBV5-1 and TRBJ2-7; TCRdb names TRBD1, which stays unverified in the absence of DNA. CDR1 SGHRS and CDR2 YFSETQ come from the germline V gene. This CDR3 contains 13 residues. The CDR3 region is CASSGDMSYEQYF.

The V and J genes are TRBV29-1 and TRBJ1-1; TCRdb proposes TRBD1, but this gene call is untestable without DNA. The CDR3 extends over 13 amino acids. Germline lookup yields CDR1 SQVTM and CDR2 ANQGSEA. This CDR3 reads CSVSLGRGAEAFF.

The chain links TRBV5-1 to TRBJ2-7; the TCRdb D gene call, TRBD1, has no DNA to confirm it. The CDR3 runs 12 residues. The germline V gene encodes CDR1 SGHRS and CDR2 YFSETQ. The chain's CDR3 is CASSYFREEQYF.

This chain links TRBV11-3 with TRBJ2-3; with no DNA, the TCRdb D assignment of TRBD2 cannot be verified. Germline V gives CDR1 SGHNT, CDR2 YENEEA. The CDR3 is 17 residues long. CDR3 in amino acids: CASSYTGLKIRTDTQYF.

The chain links TRBV4-1 to TRBJ2-7; as DNA is missing, the TRBD1 call by TCRdb cannot be tested. Germline V gene sequence: CDR1 MGHRA, CDR2 YSYEKL. This CDR3 is 15 amino acids long. This CDR3 reads CASSQTGTALTEQYF.

This chain connects TRBV29-1 to TRBJ2-1; TCRdb designates TRBD1, a call that cannot be tested without DNA. Germline values: CDR1 SQVTM, CDR2 ANQGSEA. This CDR3 contains 13 residues. The CDR3 spells CSVWGGGDNEQFF.

V usage is TRBV20-1 and J usage is TRBJ2-1; the TRBD1 assignment by TCRdb is unverifiable without DNA. From germline, CDR1 is DFQATT and CDR2 SNEGSKA (reference sequence). The CDR3 extends over 14 amino acids. CDR3 amino acids: CSALRDPQGNEQFF.

This chain connects TRBV7-6 to TRBJ2-7; TCRdb reports TRBD1, a call that lacks DNA to check it against. Germline V gene sequence: CDR1 SGHVS, CDR2 FNYEAQ. The CDR3 runs to 15 residues. The CDR3 region is CASSPGTGDTYEQYF.